This entry lists 3 T cell receptor beta chains sequenced from one sample in a study of blood T cell repertoires in COVID-19. Repertoires were generated with immunoSEQ multiplex PCR, while TCRdb's copy carries only in-frame clones and drops some. The repertoire holds roughly 250,000 clones, with 70% to 90% as singletons. Sequenced: peripheral blood. These receptor sequences come from a human donor with COVID-19, enrolled during active disease. The donor label of this sample is uncertain.

The chain employs TRBV5-1 and TRBJ2-2; TRBD2 agrees at 8 bases. Trimming took 2 bases from V and 4 from J; bases not matched to a gene: 4. In germline, CDR1 is SGHRS, CDR2 YFSETQ. CDR3 size: 15 residues. CDR3: CASSLELAVTGELFF. DNA of the CDR3: TGCGCCAGCAGCTTAGAACTAGCGGTCACCGGGGAGCTGTTTTTT.

The genes are TRBV28 and TRBJ1-5, with a weak D call TRBD1 (6 bases). Trimming stripped 1 base from V and 1 base from J, with 20 bases between. The CDR3 is 19 residues long. In germline, CDR1 is MDHEN, CDR2 SYDVKM. Written as DNA, the CDR3 is TGTGCCAGCAGTTTATTGGTGGGGTCAGGGGAGGGGAGCAATCAGCCCCAGCATTTT. As protein: CASSLLVGSGEGSNQPQHF. Combining the CDR3 with reference TRBV28 and TRBJ1-5 gives the whole variable domain DVKVTQSSRYLVKRTGEKVFLECVQDMDHENMFWYRQDPGLGLRLIYFSYDVKMKEKGDIPEGYSVSREKKERFSLILESASTNQTSMYLCASSLLVGSGEGSNQPQHFGDGTRLSIL.

This clone was counted between two and nine times. The chain links TRBV6-1 to TRBJ1-1; D call uncertain. The CDR3 is 13 amino acids. V was trimmed by 1 base and J by 10 bases, leaving 13 bases between them. The germline gives CDR1 MNHNS, CDR2 SASEGT. The CDR3 bases are TGTGCCAGCAGTGAAGGGAGGAGGTTCGGAGCTTTCTTT. Translating gives CASSEGRRFGAFF.